The 24 T cell receptor beta chains in this list originate from one sample, sequenced in a study of T cells in Graves' hyperthyroidism and ophthalmopathy. Researchers took RNA transcripts and amplified the TCR beta CDR3 regions from them. Using the HTBI primer set, a first-round RT-PCR was run on the TCR CDR3. Using its own MiXCR run on the multiplex PCR reads, TCRdb lists one record per CDR3 protein. Among 300,000 to 400,000 distinct CDR3 sequences listed, roughly a fifth were seen once. The sequenced sample consisted of blood. These receptors were collected from a woman between 50 and 59 years old with Graves' hyperthyroidism.

This clonotype was observed at least ten times. The rearrangement links TRBV18 to TRBJ1-1, with D unclear. Germline assignment: CDR1 KGHSH and CDR2 LQKENI. The CDR3 runs to 13 residues. Trimming shortened V by 1 base and J by 1 base, and 4 bases separated the two germline ends. The CDR3 region is CASSPLANTEAFF. In nucleotides, the CDR3 is TGTGCCAGCTCACCACTGGCGAACACTGAAGCTTTCTTT. The whole variable domain, filled in from reference TRBV18 and TRBJ1-1, reads NAGVMQNPRHLVRRRGQEARLRCSPMKGHSHVYWYRQLPEEGLKFMVYLQKENIIDESGMPKERFSAEFPKEGPSILRIQQVVRGDSAAYFCASSPLANTEAFFGQGTRLTVV.

A few counts support this clonotype. A junction boundary mismatches the germline segment, possibly from a read error. The rearrangement links TRBV10-3 to TRBJ2-7; 8 bases match TRBD1. From germline, CDR1 is ENHRY and CDR2 SYGVKD. The CDR3 is 13 amino acids. The CDR3 is CAITGTGPYEQHF. The CDR3 nucleotides are TGTGCCATTACCGGGACAGGCCCCTACGAGCAGCACTTC.

This clonotype was observed many times. CDR3 nucleotide sequence: TGCAGTGCTAGTAAGGCGGGGCTGTACGAGCAGTACTTC. The encoded protein is CSASKAGLYEQYF. The rearrangement uses TRBV20-1 and TRBJ2-7, with D possibly being TRBD2 (6 bases). This CDR3 has 13 amino acids. Germline V CDR1 and CDR2: DFQATT, SNEGSKA (reference sequence). Trimming left V 3 bases short and J 4 bases short, with 13 bases between.

The table lists this clonotype with a few counts. The rearrangement links TRBV7-9 to TRBJ2-6; 8 bases map to TRBD2. Germline CDR1 SEHNR, CDR2 FQNEAQ (reference sequence). The CDR3 is made up of 17 amino acids. The junction had 7 bases not matched to a gene; V was cut back by 6 bases and J by 0 bases. The CDR3 here is CASRTTSGHSGANVLTF. As DNA, the CDR3 is TGTGCCAGCAGAACTACTAGCGGCCACTCTGGGGCCAACGTCCTGACTTTC.

This clonotype occurred a few times. J is TRBJ2-7 and V is TRBV9; maybe TRBD1 (5 bases). CDR1 and CDR2 from the germline V gene are SGDLS and YYNGEE. V was cut by 0 bases and J by 7 bases, with 11 bases left in between. There are 13 residues in the CDR3. The CDR3 DNA reads TGTGCCAGCAGCGTAGAATGGGGCAGGGAGCAGTACTTC. Translating gives CASSVEWGREQYF.

This clonotype was seen more than once but under ten times. This rearrangement joins TRBV29-1 to TRBJ2-2; 8 bases align to TRBD2. CDR3 length: 13 amino acids. The J segment lost 4 bases and the V segment lost 5 bases, leaving 3 bases of the junction unmatched. Germline V lookup: CDR1 SQVTM, CDR2 ANQGSEA. CDR3 in amino acids: CSVSAGVTGELFF. The CDR3 DNA reads TGCAGCGTTTCAGCGGGGGTCACCGGGGAGCTGTTTTTT.

This clonotype has a count of ten or more. The CDR3 DNA follows: TGCAGTGCTCCTACCGGGACAGGGGGTTCCTACGAGCAGTACTTC. Translation: CSAPTGTGGSYEQYF. The V and J genes are TRBV20-1 and TRBJ2-7; 11 nucleotides align to TRBD1. CDR1 is DFQATT, CDR2 SNEGSKA, per germline (reference sequence). The V and J ends lost 5 bases and 1 base, in that order; junction bases with no gene match: 7. CDR3 length: 15 amino acids.

The rearrangement joins TRBV20-1 to TRBJ2-3; D could derive from TRBD1 or TRBD2 (5 bases each). The CDR3 totals 15 residues. In germline, CDR1 is DFQATT, CDR2 SNEGSKA (reference sequence). Deletions cut 5 bases from V and 2 bases from J, with 17 bases between. For the CDR3, the DNA is TGCAGTGCTTTACTAGTGGGGCTTTTCACAGATACGCAGTATTTT. Encoded protein: CSALLVGLFTDTQYF.

Many counts were recorded for this clonotype. The chain uses TRBV27 and TRBJ1-4, with unresolved D. The CDR3 contains 15 residues. Trimming shortened V by 4 bases and J by 3 bases, and 12 bases separated the two germline ends. Germline CDR1 and CDR2: MNHEY and SMNVEV (reference sequence). CDR3 DNA: TGTGCCAGCAGTTGGGCGTCTGGGGCTAATGAAAAACTGTTTTTT. Residues: CASSWASGANEKLFF.

The sample holds many counts of this clonotype. The gene calls are TRBV28 and TRBJ1-3, with D unresolved. The CDR3 runs to 14 residues. The V end was cut by 3 bases, the J end by 5 bases, with 11 bases between. Germline V lookup: CDR1 MDHEN, CDR2 SYDVKM. CDR3 sequence (DNA): TGTGCCAGCAGTTTTGGGTCTAAACGAAACACCATATATTTT. This encodes CASSFGSKRNTIYF.

In this sample, this clonotype turned up many times. The chain combines TRBV6-1 with TRBJ1-1; 10 bases are a match to TRBD1. The V gene end was trimmed by 8 bases and the J gene end by 1 base; junction bases not matched to a gene: 4. The CDR3 totals 14 residues. Germline V gene data show CDR1 as MNHNS and CDR2 as SASEGT. In DNA form, the CDR3 reads TGTGCCAGCGGGACAGGGGCTGGGAACACTGAAGCTTTCTTT. Its protein product is CASGTGAGNTEAFF.

There are many counts of this clonotype. The chain is built from TRBV27 and TRBJ2-7, with D perhaps assigned TRBD1 or TRBD2 (5 bases each). This CDR3 has 14 residues. V lost 1 base to trimming and J lost 2 bases, with 9 bases between them. Germline V lookup: CDR1 MNHEY, CDR2 SMNVEV (reference sequence). CDR3 sequence (DNA): TGTGCCAGCAGTTTATACCCGGGACCCTACGAGCAGTACTTC. Residues: CASSLYPGPYEQYF.

This clonotype came up a few times. The chain joins TRBV7-3 to TRBJ2-1, with TRBD1 matching over 8 bases. This CDR3 region has 17 residues. The junction had 7 bases not matched to a gene; V was cut back by 0 bases and J by 3 bases. The germline gives CDR1 SGHTA, CDR2 FQGTGA. The CDR3 here is CASSLTGRGQFYNEQFF. The CDR3 DNA reads TGTGCCAGCAGCTTAACGGGCAGGGGGCAGTTCTACAATGAGCAGTTCTTC. Full variable domain (missing parts from reference TRBV7-3 and TRBJ2-1): GAGVSQTPSNKVTEKGKYVELRCDPISGHTALYWYRQSLGQGPEFLIYFQGTGAADDSGLPNDRFFAVRPEGSVSTLKIQRTERGDSAVYLCASSLTGRGQFYNEQFFGPGTRLTVL.

This clonotype was recorded at least ten times. The genes are TRBV3-1 and TRBJ2-1, with D uncertain. The CDR3 length is 12 residues. The V and J ends lost 0 bases and 10 bases respectively, with 7 bases between them. Germline CDR1 and CDR2: LGHDT and YNNKEL (reference sequence). The CDR3 protein is CASSQDFREQFF. DNA of the CDR3: TGTGCCAGCAGCCAAGATTTCCGGGAGCAGTTCTTC.

This clonotype was observed at least ten times. This chain connects TRBV6-2 or TRBV6-3 to TRBJ2-7; a possible D gene is TRBD2 (6 bases). Trimming removed 7 bases from V and 2 bases from J, with 15 bases in between. CDR3 size: 14 residues. Germline lookup yields CDR1 MNHEY and CDR2 SVGEGT. The CDR3, as DNA: TGTGCCAGCACCTACGGGGCGGGAACCTACGAGCAGTACTTC. Protein: CASTYGAGTYEQYF.

The chain combines TRBV3-1 with TRBJ1-1, with unresolved D. The germline V and J ends were trimmed by 1 base and 2 bases, with 8 bases remaining between them. Germline CDR1 and CDR2: LGHDT and YNNKEL (reference sequence). CDR3 length: 14 residues. The CDR3 protein is CASSQGPSNTEAFF. DNA for the CDR3: TGTGCCAGCAGCCAAGGTCCCAGCAACACTGAAGCTTTCTTT.

This chain joins TRBV12-3 or TRBV12-4 and TRBJ2-1, with D possibly being TRBD2 (5 bases). The CDR3 has 17 amino acids. V shed 6 bases and J shed 2 bases, with 20 bases lying between them. The CDR3 DNA reads as TGTGCCAGCAGCCCAGAAAAACTAACCGGGGCCTACAATGAGCAGTTCTTC. Protein sequence: CASSPEKLTGAYNEQFF.

As to this clonotype: It may be a read error: a sequence one base away is much more abundant. The rearrangement uses TRBV3-1 and TRBJ1-1, with a weak D call TRBD1 (5 bases). The V and J ends lost 1 base and 3 bases respectively, with 9 bases between them. Germline CDR1 LGHDT, CDR2 YNNKEL (reference sequence). This CDR3 has 14 residues. The CDR3: CASSQAGTDTEAFF. The DNA for the CDR3 is TGTGCCAGCAGCCAAGCTGGGACGGACACTGAAGCTTTCTTT.

This clonotype was seen at least ten times. The rearrangement links TRBV20-1 to TRBJ2-1, with D perhaps matching TRBD1 (6 bases). Germline assignment: CDR1 DFQATT and CDR2 SNEGSKA (reference sequence). This CDR3 region has 14 residues. V was pared by 0 bases and J by 9 bases, with 15 bases between. CDR3 protein: CSARDQGPWGEQFF. Written as DNA, the CDR3 is TGCAGTGCTAGAGATCAGGGGCCGTGGGGTGAGCAGTTCTTC.

This clonotype was detected only a few times. V is TRBV20-1 and J is TRBJ2-4; 10 nucleotides align to TRBD1. Germline V lookup: CDR1 DFQATT, CDR2 SNEGSKA (reference sequence). The CDR3 contains 15 residues. The ends lost 6 bases at V and 2 bases at J; junction bases unmatched: 7. CDR3 in amino acids: CSAPRDRGTKNIQYF. CDR3 nucleotides: TGCAGTGCACCCCGGGACAGGGGTACCAAAAACATTCAGTACTTC.

The V and J genes are TRBV5-1 and TRBJ1-1, with D possibly being TRBD1 (6 bases). The CDR3 is made up of 15 amino acids. Trimming took 1 base from V and 1 from J, leaving 11 bases between them. Germline CDR1 is SGHRS and CDR2 is YFSETQ. The chain's CDR3 is CASSLMGQQNTEAFF. The CDR3 DNA is TGCGCCAGCAGCTTGATGGGACAACAGAACACTGAAGCTTTCTTT.

This clonotype appeared many times. This sequence joins TRBV6-1 and TRBJ2-5, with 9 bases matching TRBD1. The CDR3 spans 14 residues. CDR1 and CDR2 (germline): MNHNS, SASEGT. The V gene end was trimmed by 3 bases and the J gene end by 3 bases; junction bases not matched to a gene: 2. CDR3 DNA: TGTGCCAGCAGTGACTGGACAGGGGAAGAGACCCAGTACTTC. Its protein product is CASSDWTGEETQYF.

This clonotype was counted a few times. V gene TRBV11-2 combines with J gene TRBJ2-7; tentative D call: TRBD1 (6 bases). V was pared by 5 bases and J by 8 bases, with 16 bases between. Germline V gene lookup returns CDR1 SGHAT and CDR2 FQNNGV. The CDR3 length is 13 residues. CDR3 region: CASSNHRDIKQYF. CDR3 sequence (DNA): TGTGCCAGCAGCAACCACCGGGACATAAAGCAGTACTTC.

The V and J genes are TRBV11-2 and TRBJ1-1; D is perhaps TRBD1 (5 bases). CDR3 length: 16 amino acids. CDR1 SGHAT and CDR2 FQNNGV come from the germline V gene. The ends were cut back, 8 bases at V and 0 bases at J, with 19 bases in the middle. CDR3 region: CASATVARTMNTEAFF. The DNA for the CDR3 is TGTGCCAGCGCTACGGTCGCGCGGACAATGAACACTGAAGCTTTCTTT.